The clone carrying this T cell receptor (beta chain) was found a few times. Its cognate antigen is unknown. The data were obtained in a study of T-cell memory formation after mild COVID-19. Findings of the study overall: Clones that shrank (day 15 to 85) were balanced CD4/CD8, whereas later expanders leaned CD4+. Cross-reactive memory apparently joined, as some responding clones appeared in pre-infection memory.

In germline, CDR1 is DFQATT, CDR2 SNEGSKA (reference sequence). The CDR3 extends over 13 amino acids. Trimming pared 7 bases from V and 2 bases from J, leaving 13 bases between. MiXCR, run by TCRdb on the 5' RACE reads, gives a single entry per CDR3 protein. The data hold just under 150,000 distinct CDR3 sequences, with 6% to 7% observed a single time. The sample comprised PBMCs or a T cell subset sorted from them (not recorded which). The chain has TRBV20-1 and TRBJ2-3; tentative D call: TRBD2 (6 bases). The sequence derives from an adult woman who had mild COVID-19 (a few samples of this study predate the infection). Cell type and time point are not known. The CDR3 sequence is CSGAAGNTDTQYF. The CDR3 region has the DNA TGCAGTGGCGCGGCGGGAAACACAGATACGCAGTATTTT.